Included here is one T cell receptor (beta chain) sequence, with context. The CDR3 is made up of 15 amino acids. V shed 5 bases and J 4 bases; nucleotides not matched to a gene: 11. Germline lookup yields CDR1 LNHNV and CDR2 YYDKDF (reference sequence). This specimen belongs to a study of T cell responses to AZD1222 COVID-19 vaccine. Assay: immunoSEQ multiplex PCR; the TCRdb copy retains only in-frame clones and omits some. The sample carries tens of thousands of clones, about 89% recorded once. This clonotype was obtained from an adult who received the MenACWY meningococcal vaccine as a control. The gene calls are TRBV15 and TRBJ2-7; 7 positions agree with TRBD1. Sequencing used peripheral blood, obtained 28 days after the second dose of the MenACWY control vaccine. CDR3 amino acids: CATSPGQAVIYEQYF. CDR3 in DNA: TGTGCCACCAGCCCCGGACAGGCCGTTATTTACGAGCAGTACTTC.